Sequencing of this TCR beta chain was carried out in a study of metastatic and nonmetastatic thyroid tumors. Looking at the study overall: It was across blood and tumor or nodule tissue from malignant and benign thyroid patients that repertoires were compared. General study points: Significantly higher TCR beta diversity was reportedly seen in malignant thyroid tumors than benign nodules, in blood and tumor.

Notes on this clone: Its antigen is still unknown.

There are 15 residues in the CDR3. The V gene's germline CDR1 is SGHVS and CDR2 FNYEAQ. Trimming stripped 5 bases from V and 0 bases from J, with 11 bases between. In the source study's methods: To classify distant metastasis in papillary thyroid cancer, a model was built from CDR3 differences across clinicopathological groups. TCRdb reassembled clones from the PCR reads with MiXCR. The V and J calls were not made by the authors but by TCRdb's processing. Of 30,000 to 45,000 clones listed, around 33% are singletons. Not a single patient had been given any form of treatment at any point before undergoing thyroid surgery.

Sequenced: tumor tissue. The TCR comes from a female donor with papillary thyroid cancer or a benign thyroid nodule (not recorded which). Some clones in this sample may be carry-over from other donors' samples. This chain links TRBV7-6 with TRBJ2-1, with D maybe TRBD1 (6 bases). The CDR3 DNA reads TGTGCCAGCAGCGAGGGGGTTAGCTCCTACAATGAGCAGTTCTTC. This codes for CASSEGVSSYNEQFF.